The T cell receptor beta chain described here comes from a study of identical twins. The CDR3 is 14 amino acids. The V gene's germline CDR1 is SNHLY and CDR2 FYNNEI. With V trimmed by 6 bases and J by 4 bases, 7 bases remained unmatched. A few counts support this clonotype. Its antigen remains unidentified. Unique molecular identifiers were present on the cDNA, which also gained a universal primer site by template switching. In TCRdb, the 5' RACE reads were re-called with MiXCR into one record per CDR3 protein. This table has roughly 540,000 distinct CDR3 sequences, about 20% appearing once. Regarding the study as a whole: Conclusions were based on cross-sectional statistical analysis, without following the same donors. Partly confounded zero-insertion analyses could result from invariant MAIT and iNKT cells.

Another study also made use of these data, one on T cells expressing NK-cell markers.

Sequences were obtained from CD4+ T cells sorted from blood. The source is a woman aged 18 to 35 in good health. The rearrangement joins TRBV2 to TRBJ2-3, with TRBD1 identical over 7 bases. CDR3 DNA: TGTGCCAGCAGCGACGACAGGGTGTCAGATACGCAGTATTTT. Translated, it gives CASSDDRVSDTQYF.